The rows below give T cell receptor beta chains drawn from one sample of a study of blood T cell repertoires in COVID-19. The assay was immunoSEQ multiplex PCR, and TCRdb's table has in-frame clones only and misses some. Among 200,000 to 250,000 clones, approximately 86% were seen once, and the ten largest hold roughly 14%. The sequenced material came from PBMCs or T cells enriched from blood (not recorded which). These receptors were taken from a woman aged 50 to 65 with acute COVID-19. The CDR3 runs from the conserved cysteine through the conserved F or W. D genes are given only for firm matches. A row's size may be missing; if present it is once, few, many or a size class.

few	TRBJ1-1	TRBV18	TRBD1	CASSPPTGQKAFF	TGTGCCAGCTCACCACCGACAGGGCAGAAGGCTTTCTTT
.	TRBJ2-3	TRBV5-1	TRBD1	CASSPRQGSDTQYF	TGCGCCAGCAGCCCCCGACAGGGCTCAGATACGCAGTATTTT
.	TRBJ1-1	TRBV9	.	CASSSTQGRAFF	TGTGCCAGCAGCTCCACGCAGGGGCGGGCTTTCTTT
.	TRBJ2-2	TRBV20-1	TRBD2	CSASRLAGDKGSGELFF	TGCAGTGCTAGTAGGCTAGCGGGAGATAAGGGTAGCGGGGAGCTGTTTTTT
.	TRBJ2-7	TRBV28	TRBD2	CASSPGLAPYEQYF	TGTGCCAGCAGTCCCGGACTAGCGCCTTACGAGCAGTACTTC
.	TRBJ2-7	TRBV28	TRBD2	CASSLTSGRTYEQYF	TGTGCCAGCAGTTTAACTAGCGGGAGGACCTACGAGCAGTACTTC
once	TRBJ2-7	TRBV4-1	TRBD2	CASSQDSFLGTSGSYEQYF	TGCGCCAGCAGCCAAGATTCCTTCCTCGGGACTAGCGGGAGTTACGAGCAGTACTTC
.	TRBJ2-7	TRBV5-1	.	CASSSQGRSSYEQYF	TGCGCCAGCAGCTCTCAGGGGCGAAGCTCCTACGAGCAGTACTTC
.	TRBJ2-3	TRBV11-2	TRBD2	CASSFLGGRATDTQYF	TGTGCCAGCAGCTTTCTGGGCGGGAGGGCCACAGATACGCAGTATTTT
.	TRBJ2-1	TRBV24-1	.	CATSDPSTYRETYNEQFF	TGTGCCACCAGTGACCCTTCCACTTACAGGGAAACTTACAATGAGCAGTTCTTC
.	TRBJ2-7	TRBV18	TRBD1	CASSQFAAAGTGETYEQYF	TGTGCCAGCTCACAGTTCGCCGCCGCGGGGACAGGGGAGACCTACGAGCAGTACTTC
few	TRBJ2-1	TRBV24-1	TRBD2	CATSHSGLAGEQFF	TGTGCCACCAGTCACTCAGGACTAGCGGGAGAGCAGTTCTTC
.	TRBJ2-7	TRBV18	.	CASSPPNGYYEQYF	TGTGCCAGCTCACCACCGAACGGTTATTACGAGCAGTACTTC
.	TRBJ1-2	TRBV7-9	.	CASSLEGYGYTF	TGTGCCAGCAGCTTGGAGGGGTATGGCTACACCTTC
.	TRBJ2-7	TRBV9	TRBD2	CASSQTGGSSYEQYF	TGTGCCAGCAGCCAAACGGGGGGGTCTAGCTACGAGCAGTACTTC
once	TRBJ1-2	TRBV20-1	TRBD1	CSASLSNRGARGYTF	TGCAGTGCTAGTCTTTCTAACAGGGGCGCGAGGGGCTACACCTTC
once	TRBJ2-7	TRBV9	.	CASSFRLDGVYEQYF	TGTGCCAGCAGCTTTAGACTAGATGGGGTTTACGAGCAGTACTTC
.	TRBJ2-7	TRBV18	TRBD2	CASSPTSGDSYEQYF	TGTGCCAGCTCACCCACTAGCGGGGATTCCTACGAGCAGTACTTC
.	TRBJ2-2	TRBV18	.	CASSPLDDSTGELFF	TGTGCCAGCTCACCATTAGACGACTCCACCGGGGAGCTGTTTTTT
.	TRBJ1-6	TRBV11-2	.	CASSLVQVVNSPLHF	TGTGCCAGCAGCCTCGTGCAGGTCGTGAATTCACCCCTCCACTTT
.	TRBJ1-1	TRBV20-1	.	CGAQGHTEAFF	TGCGGGGCTCAGGGTCACACTGAAGCTTTCTTT
once	TRBJ2-3	TRBV5-1	TRBD2	CASSILAGGPSTDTQYF	TGCGCCAGCAGCATTCTAGCGGGAGGGCCTAGCACAGATACGCAGTATTTT
.	TRBJ2-1	TRBV4-3	.	CASSLGSAGERNEQFF	TGCGCCAGCAGCCTCGGGTCAGCGGGCGAACGCAATGAGCAGTTCTTC
.	TRBJ1-2	TRBV6-2/TRBV6-3	TRBD1	CASSQGQGRSYGYTF	TGTGCCAGCAGCCAAGGACAGGGCCGATCCTATGGCTACACCTTC
.	TRBJ1-2	TRBV5-5	.	CASSLEATTRYGYTF	TGTGCCAGCAGCTTGGAGGCGACAACCCGCTATGGCTACACCTTC
.	TRBJ1-2	TRBV30	.	CAWSGPFRGSNYGYTF	TGTGCCTGGAGCGGACCTTTCCGGGGTTCGAACTATGGCTACACCTTC
once	TRBJ2-1	TRBV11-2	TRBD2	CASSRLKAGDSYNEQFF	TGTGCCAGCAGCCGCCTAAAAGCGGGAGACTCCTACAATGAGCAGTTCTTC
few	TRBJ1-1	TRBV7-2	TRBD1	CASSLDALGQEAFF	TGTGCCAGCAGCTTAGACGCCTTGGGACAGGAAGCTTTCTTT
.	TRBJ2-3	TRBV7-3	.	CASSPNPGTSTDTQYF	TGTGCCAGCAGCCCAAACCCCGGGACTAGCACAGATACGCAGTATTTT
few	TRBJ1-2	TRBV19	TRBD1	CASRNRGLDYGYTF	TGTGCCAGTAGGAACAGGGGGCTAGACTATGGCTACACCTTC
.	TRBJ1-2	TRBV7-9	TRBD1	CASSADQGAKGYGYTF	TGTGCCAGCAGCGCCGATCAGGGGGCAAAGGGGTATGGCTACACCTTC
once	TRBJ2-1	TRBV27	.	CASSLFGTLTPNEQFF	TGTGCCAGCAGTTTATTTGGGACTCTGACCCCCAATGAGCAGTTCTTC
.	TRBJ1-2	TRBV30	.	CAWMGQGNYGYTF	TGTGCCTGGATGGGCCAGGGAAACTATGGCTACACCTTC
.	TRBJ1-2	TRBV28	TRBD1	CASSGGQGSYGYTF	TGTGCCAGCAGTGGGGGACAGGGGTCCTATGGCTACACCTTC
.	TRBJ1-6	TRBV4-1	.	CASSQVSGLNSPLHF	TGCGCCAGCAGCCAAGTAAGCGGCCTTAATTCACCCCTCCACTTT
few	TRBJ2-7	TRBV27	.	CASSLLGDEQYF	TGTGCCAGCAGTTTATTAGGGGACGAGCAGTACTTC
.	TRBJ2-1	TRBV29-1	TRBD1	CSVRQGIQVFF	TGCAGCGTTCGACAGGGTATTCAGGTGTTCTTC
.	TRBJ1-4	TRBV30	.	CAWSVQAGLANEKLFF	TGTGCCTGGAGTGTACAGGCAGGGCTAGCTAATGAAAAACTGTTTTTT
.	TRBJ1-1	TRBV30	TRBD1	CAWRTGGPPNTEAFF	TGTGCCTGGAGGACAGGGGGGCCCCCGAACACTGAAGCTTTCTTT
.	TRBJ2-1	TRBV29-1	.	CSVERRNEQFF	TGCAGCGTTGAACGTCGTAATGAGCAGTTCTTC
.	TRBJ2-1	TRBV5-1	.	CASTPEVGGGGEQFF	TGCGCCAGCACCCCGGAGGTGGGCGGTGGTGGTGAGCAGTTCTTC
.	TRBJ1-6	TRBV11-2	.	CASSLRQGIAPLHF	TGTGCCAGCAGCTTAAGGCAGGGGATAGCGCCCCTCCACTTT
.	TRBJ2-7	TRBV9	.	CASSPMGLAGHEQYF	TGTGCCAGCAGCCCAATGGGACTGGCTGGACACGAGCAGTACTTC
.	TRBJ1-4	TRBV19	.	CASSTVATNEKLFF	TGTGCCAGTAGTACCGTTGCAACTAATGAAAAACTGTTTTTT
.	TRBJ2-1	TRBV4-3	.	CASSQGSSVNPYNEQFF	TGCGCCAGCAGCCAAGGGTCTAGCGTAAATCCCTACAATGAGCAGTTCTTC
.	TRBJ2-1	TRBV23-1	TRBD2	CASSGGLAGDNEQFF	TGCGCCAGCAGTGGGGGACTAGCGGGGGACAATGAGCAGTTCTTC
.	TRBJ2-3	TRBV28	TRBD2	CASSSPLAGPSTDTQYF	TGTGCCAGCAGTTCCCCTCTAGCGGGGCCAAGCACAGATACGCAGTATTTT
.	TRBJ1-3	TRBV30	.	CAWSLPWGEGTGNTIYF	TGTGCCTGGAGTCTCCCTTGGGGGGAAGGGACTGGAAACACCATATATTTT
.	TRBJ1-2	TRBV5-5	.	CASSVAYGYTF	TGTGCCAGCAGCGTAGCCTATGGCTACACCTTC
.	TRBJ2-7	TRBV19	TRBD2	CASSLGLDFYEQYF	TGTGCCAGTAGTTTGGGACTAGACTTCTACGAGCAGTACTTC
.	TRBJ2-7	TRBV3-1/TRBV3-2	.	CASSQSGTDIGEQYF	TGTGCCAGCAGCCAATCGGGGACTGACATTGGCGAGCAGTACTTC
.	TRBJ2-7	TRBV7-9	TRBD2	CASSPTRAPGGEQYF	TGTGCCAGCAGTCCCACCCGGGCACCCGGGGGGGAGCAGTACTTC
.	TRBJ1-2	TRBV18	.	CASSPPSFGGYGYTF	TGTGCCAGCTCACCGCCATCATTCGGGGGCTATGGCTACACCTTC
.	TRBJ2-1	TRBV11-3	TRBD2	CASSLDGAGDTRNEQFF	TGTGCCAGCAGCTTAGATGGGGCGGGAGATACTCGGAATGAGCAGTTCTTC
once	TRBJ1-1	TRBV30	TRBD1	CAYQGTGPNTEAFF	TGTGCATATCAAGGGACAGGGCCGAACACTGAAGCTTTCTTT
.	TRBJ1-1	TRBV28	.	CASRLGQMNTEAFF	TGTGCCAGCAGGCTTGGACAGATGAACACTGAAGCTTTCTTT